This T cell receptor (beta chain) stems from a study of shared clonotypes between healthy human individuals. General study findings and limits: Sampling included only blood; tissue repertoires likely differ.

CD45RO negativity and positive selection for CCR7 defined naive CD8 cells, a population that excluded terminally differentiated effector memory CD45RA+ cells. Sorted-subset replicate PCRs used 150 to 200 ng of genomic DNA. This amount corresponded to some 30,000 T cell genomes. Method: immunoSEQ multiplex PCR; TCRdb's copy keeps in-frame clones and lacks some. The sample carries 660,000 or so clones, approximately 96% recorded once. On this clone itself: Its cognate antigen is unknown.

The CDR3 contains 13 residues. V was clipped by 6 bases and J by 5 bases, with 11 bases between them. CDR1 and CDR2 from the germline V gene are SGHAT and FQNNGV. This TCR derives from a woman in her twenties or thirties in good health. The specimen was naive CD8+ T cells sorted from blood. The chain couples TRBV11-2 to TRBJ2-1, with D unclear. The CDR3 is CASREYEDNEQFF. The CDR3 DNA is TGTGCCAGCAGGGAGTACGAGGACAATGAGCAGTTCTTC.